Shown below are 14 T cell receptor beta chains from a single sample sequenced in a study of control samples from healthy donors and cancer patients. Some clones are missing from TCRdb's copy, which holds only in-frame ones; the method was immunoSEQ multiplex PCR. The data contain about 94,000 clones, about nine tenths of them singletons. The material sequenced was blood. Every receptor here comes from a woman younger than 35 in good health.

The CDR3 reads CASSSERTGELFF. The CDR3 nucleotides read TGTGCCAGCAGCTCGGAGAGAACCGGGGAGCTGTTTTTT. The chain couples TRBV11-1 to TRBJ2-2; no reliable D call. Germline loops: CDR1 SGHAT, CDR2 FQDESV (reference sequence). V was clipped by 4 bases and J by 5 bases, with 8 bases between them. The CDR3 contains 13 residues.

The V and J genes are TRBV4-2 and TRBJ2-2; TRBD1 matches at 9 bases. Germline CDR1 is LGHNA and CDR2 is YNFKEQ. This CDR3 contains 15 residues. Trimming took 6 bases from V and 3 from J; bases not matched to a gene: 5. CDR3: CASRTTGGYTGELFF. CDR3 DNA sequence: TGTGCCAGCAGAACTACAGGGGGCTACACCGGGGAGCTGTTTTTT.

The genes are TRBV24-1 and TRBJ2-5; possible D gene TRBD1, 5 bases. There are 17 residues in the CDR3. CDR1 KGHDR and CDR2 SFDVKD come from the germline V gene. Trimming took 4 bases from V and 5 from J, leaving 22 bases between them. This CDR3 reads CATSDITMCGSGETQYF. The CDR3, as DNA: TGTGCCACCAGTGACATAACCATGTGTGGGTCAGGGGAGACCCAGTACTTC.

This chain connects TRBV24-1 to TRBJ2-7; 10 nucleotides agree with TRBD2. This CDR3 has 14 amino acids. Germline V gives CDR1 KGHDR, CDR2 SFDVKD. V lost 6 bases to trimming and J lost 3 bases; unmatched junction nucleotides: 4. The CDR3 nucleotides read TGTGCCACCAGTCCGGCTAGCGGGGGCTACGAGCAGTACTTC. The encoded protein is CATSPASGGYEQYF.

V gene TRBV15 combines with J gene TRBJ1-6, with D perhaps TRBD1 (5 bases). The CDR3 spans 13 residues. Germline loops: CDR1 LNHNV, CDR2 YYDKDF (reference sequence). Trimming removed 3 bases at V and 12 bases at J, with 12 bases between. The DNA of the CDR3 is TGTGCCACCAGCAGCGGGACGTCTAGACCCCTCCACTTT. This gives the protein CATSSGTSRPLHF.

This chain's CDR3 is CSARVNEKLFF. For the CDR3, the DNA is TGCAGTGCTAGAGTTAATGAAAAACTGTTTTTT. The chain employs TRBV20-1 and TRBJ1-4; D remains unclear. The germline gives CDR1 DFQATT, CDR2 SNEGSKA (reference sequence). V was pared by 1 base and J by 4 bases, with 1 base between. The CDR3 is 11 residues long.

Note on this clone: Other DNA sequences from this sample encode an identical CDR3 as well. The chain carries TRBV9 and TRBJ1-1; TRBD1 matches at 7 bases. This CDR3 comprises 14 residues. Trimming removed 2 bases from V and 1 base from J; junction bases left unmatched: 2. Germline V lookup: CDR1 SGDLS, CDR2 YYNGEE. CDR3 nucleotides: TGTGCCAGCAGCGTGGGACAGCCGAACACTGAAGCTTTCTTT. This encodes CASSVGQPNTEAFF. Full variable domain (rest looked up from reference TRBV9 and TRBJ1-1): DSGVTQTPKHLITATGQRVTLRCSPRSGDLSVYWYQQSLDQGLQFLIQYYNGEERAKGNILERFSAQQFPDLHSELNLSSLELGDSALYFCASSVGQPNTEAFFGQGTRLTVV.

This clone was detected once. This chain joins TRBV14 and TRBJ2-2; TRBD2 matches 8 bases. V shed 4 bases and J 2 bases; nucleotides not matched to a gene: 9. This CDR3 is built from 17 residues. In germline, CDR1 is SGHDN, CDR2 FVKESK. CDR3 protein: CASSREVSGANTGELFF. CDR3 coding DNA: TGTGCCAGCAGCCGCGAGGTTAGCGGGGCAAACACCGGGGAGCTGTTTTTT.

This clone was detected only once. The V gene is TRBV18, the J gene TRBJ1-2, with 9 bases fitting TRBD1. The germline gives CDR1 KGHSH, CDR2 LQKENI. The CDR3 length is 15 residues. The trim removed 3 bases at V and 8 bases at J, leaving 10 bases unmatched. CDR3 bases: TGTGCCAGCTCACCGGTTAGGGGACAGGGAGGAGGCTACACCTTC. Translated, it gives CASSPVRGQGGGYTF.

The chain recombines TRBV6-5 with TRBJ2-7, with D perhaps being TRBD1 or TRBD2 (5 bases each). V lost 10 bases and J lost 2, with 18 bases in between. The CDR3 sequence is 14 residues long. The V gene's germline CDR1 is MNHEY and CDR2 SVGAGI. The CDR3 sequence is CATYAGAPAYEQYF. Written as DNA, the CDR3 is TGTGCCACATATGCCGGGGCTCCTGCCTACGAGCAGTACTTC.

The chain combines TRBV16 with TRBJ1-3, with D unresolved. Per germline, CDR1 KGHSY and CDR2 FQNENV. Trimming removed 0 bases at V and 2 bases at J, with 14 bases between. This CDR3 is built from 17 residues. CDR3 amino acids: CASSQSLWERPGNTIYF. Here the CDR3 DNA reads TGTGCCAGCAGCCAATCTCTTTGGGAGCGGCCTGGAAACACCATATATTTT.

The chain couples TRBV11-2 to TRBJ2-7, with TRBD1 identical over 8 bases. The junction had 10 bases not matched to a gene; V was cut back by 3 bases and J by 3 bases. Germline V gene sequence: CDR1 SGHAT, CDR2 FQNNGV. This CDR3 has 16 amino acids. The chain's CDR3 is CASSFLSGTGHYEQYF. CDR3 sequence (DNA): TGTGCCAGCAGCTTTCTCTCCGGGACAGGCCACTACGAGCAGTACTTC.

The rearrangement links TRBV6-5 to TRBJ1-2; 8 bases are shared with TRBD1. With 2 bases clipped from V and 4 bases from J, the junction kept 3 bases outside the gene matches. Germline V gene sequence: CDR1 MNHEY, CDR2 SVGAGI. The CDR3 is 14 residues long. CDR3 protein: CASSYGQGVYGYTF. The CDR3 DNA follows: TGTGCCAGCAGTTACGGACAGGGAGTCTATGGCTACACCTTC.

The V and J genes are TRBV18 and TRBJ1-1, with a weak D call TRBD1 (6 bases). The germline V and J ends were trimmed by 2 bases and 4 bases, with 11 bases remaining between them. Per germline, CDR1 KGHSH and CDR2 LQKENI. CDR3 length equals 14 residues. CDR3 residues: CASSPRTAGTEAFF. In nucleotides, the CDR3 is TGTGCCAGCTCACCAAGGACAGCTGGCACTGAAGCTTTCTTT.